This T cell receptor beta chain derives from a study of blood T cell repertoires in COVID-19. Background on the study: Some COVID-19 samples were acute and others convalescent; all came from the United States, Italy and Spain.

The CDR3 is 15 residues long. Trimming cost V 2 bases and J 2 bases, with 11 bases left between them. Germline loops: CDR1 SGDLS, CDR2 YYNGEE. This table comes from immunoSEQ multiplex PCR, and its TCRdb copy is limited to in-frame clones, with some not included. The sample holds 250,000 or so clones, about four fifths seen once. This sequence was found in a man in his fifties who had recovered from COVID-19. Sequenced material: PBMCs or T cells enriched from blood (not recorded which). V is TRBV9 and J is TRBJ2-1; D is perhaps TRBD2 (5 bases). The CDR3 sequence: CASSVKLVAYNEQFF. As DNA, the CDR3 is TGTGCCAGCAGCGTGAAACTAGTGGCCTACAATGAGCAGTTCTTC.